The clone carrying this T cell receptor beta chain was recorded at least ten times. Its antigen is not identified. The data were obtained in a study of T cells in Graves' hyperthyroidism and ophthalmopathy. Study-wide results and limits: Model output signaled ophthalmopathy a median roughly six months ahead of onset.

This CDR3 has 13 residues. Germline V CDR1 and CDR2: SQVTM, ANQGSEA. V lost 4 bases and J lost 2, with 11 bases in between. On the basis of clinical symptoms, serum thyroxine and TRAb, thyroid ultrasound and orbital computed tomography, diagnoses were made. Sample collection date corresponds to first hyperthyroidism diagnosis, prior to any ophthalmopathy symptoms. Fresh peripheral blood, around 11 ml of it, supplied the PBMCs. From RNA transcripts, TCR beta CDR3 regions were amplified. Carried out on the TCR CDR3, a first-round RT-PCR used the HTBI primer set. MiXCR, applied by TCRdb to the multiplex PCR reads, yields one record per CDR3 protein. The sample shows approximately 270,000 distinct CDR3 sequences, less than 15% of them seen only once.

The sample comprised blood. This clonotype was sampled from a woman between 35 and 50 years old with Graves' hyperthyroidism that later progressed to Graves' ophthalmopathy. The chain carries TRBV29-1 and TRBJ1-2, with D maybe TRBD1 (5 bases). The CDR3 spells CSVAGGLNYGYTF. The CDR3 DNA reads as TGCAGCGTTGCCGGGGGACTGAACTATGGCTACACCTTC.